This paragraph covers one T cell receptor (beta chain) sequence. Its antigen is undetermined. Other nucleotide sequences from this sample produce the same CDR3. The repertoire was sequenced with immunoSEQ multiplex PCR; TCRdb's copy has only in-frame clones and lacks some. The data contain 44,000 or so clones, around 80% of them singletons. This sample was taken from a study of OX40 agonist ivuxolimab in advanced cancers. General study results and limits: Those patients achieving a partial response at 0.1-3.0 mg/kg showed among the lowest clonal expansion. Expanded peripheral T-cell antigen specificity went undetermined.

Autoimmune disease history or systemic immunosuppression led to patient exclusion. Blood specimens came from baseline, cycle 4 day 1, and cycle 7 day 1. Per germline, CDR1 SGHTA and CDR2 FQGNSA. The ends were cut back, 3 bases at V and 3 bases at J, with 3 bases in the middle. The CDR3 is made up of 11 amino acids. The chain employs TRBV7-2 and TRBJ2-7, with D unclear. This sequence originates from an adult with an advanced solid tumor such as melanoma, head and neck, liver or kidney cancer. Sample: CD4+ or CD8+ T cells sorted from blood, taken in a trial of the OX40 agonist ivuxolimab. The CDR3 nucleotides are TGTGCCAGCAGCTTTAGCTACGAGCAGTACTTC. It yields the protein CASSFSYEQYF.